Following are 22 T cell receptor beta chains from one sample sequenced in a study of shared clonotypes between healthy human individuals (dated by TCRdb to about 2020). The library was built by means of the immunoSEQ multiplex PCR assay. Imported from immuneACCESS, the table was reduced by TCRdb to in-frame sequences with V and J called. These copies leave out some clones; in studies compared against another copy, an unresolved V gene accounts for under half, and the cause of the remainder is not known. The sample includes roughly 500,000 clones, with around 73% observed a single time. The ten biggest clones cover around 12% of the sample. Input material: PBMCs. The source of these receptors is a woman between 40 and 55 years old in good health. Some clones in this sample may be carry-over from other donors' samples.

In its sample, this clone was seen a few times. Here the CDR3 reads CASSDQGNLAEAFF. The CDR3, as DNA: TGTGCCAGCAGCGACCAGGGTAACCTGGCTGAAGCTTTCTTT. The V gene is TRBV5-4, the J gene TRBJ1-1; TRBD1 is a possible D gene (5 bases). The CDR3 sequence is 14 residues long. The germline V and J ends were trimmed by 4 bases and 6 bases, with 16 bases remaining between them. The germline gives CDR1 SGHNT, CDR2 YYREEE (reference sequence).

To note about this clone: One end of the junction fails to match germline, which may point to a read error. The rearrangement joins TRBV28 to TRBJ2-1; TRBD2 matches at 10 bases. From germline, CDR1 is MDHEN and CDR2 SYDVKM. There are 15 residues in the CDR3. The CDR3 coding sequence is TGTGCCAGCAGGGTCCGACTAGCGGGCGGAAATGGGCAGTTCTTC. Translation: CASRVRLAGGNGQFF. The full variable domain, with the rest looked up from reference TRBV28 and TRBJ2-1, is DVKVTQSSRYLVKRTGEKVFLECVQDMDHENMFWYRQDPGLGLRLIYFSYDVKMKEKGDIPEGYSVSREKKERFSLILESASTNQTSMYLCASRVRLAGGNGQFFGPGTRLTVL.

The chain recombines TRBV19 with TRBJ2-2, with D possibly TRBD2 on 6 matching bases. Germline V gene sequence: CDR1 LNHDA, CDR2 SQIVND (reference sequence). This CDR3 has 14 residues. Trimming took off 7 bases at V and 7 bases at J, with 16 bases between the two ends. DNA for the CDR3: TGTGCCAGTAACCCCACTAGCCGCATCGGGGAGCTGTTTTTT. It is translated as CASNPTSRIGELFF.

V usage is TRBV5-1 and J usage is TRBJ2-2; D call uncertain. V gave up 0 bases and J gave up 2 bases, with 8 bases separating them. CDR1 and CDR2 from the germline V gene are SGHRS and YFSETQ. This CDR3 region has 15 residues. The chain's CDR3 is CASSLEDPNTGELFF. The DNA for the CDR3 is TGCGCCAGCAGCTTGGAGGACCCCAACACCGGGGAGCTGTTTTTT.

V and J are TRBV4-2 and TRBJ2-1; D is possibly TRBD2 (5 bases). V gave up 4 bases and J gave up 9 bases, with 16 bases separating them. The CDR3 totals 14 residues. The germline CDR1 and CDR2 sequences are LGHNA and YNFKEQ. The DNA of the CDR3 is TGTGCCAGCAGCCTTCGCGGGCTCCGGAGTGAGCAGTTCTTC. Protein sequence: CASSLRGLRSEQFF.

The chain recombines TRBV19 with TRBJ2-7; TRBD1 matches 8 bases. The CDR3 loop spans 15 amino acids. Germline CDR1 LNHDA, CDR2 SQIVND (reference sequence). Trimming removed 3 bases from V and 2 bases from J; junction bases left unmatched: 6. The CDR3 is CASSITGGLAYEQYF. Written as DNA, the CDR3 is TGTGCCAGTAGTATCACAGGGGGGTTGGCCTACGAGCAGTACTTC.

The chain combines TRBV2 with TRBJ2-2; no clear D gene. V was pared by 3 bases and J by 5 bases, with 10 bases between. The CDR3 contains 14 residues. CDR1 is SNHLY and CDR2 is FYNNEI in the germline V gene. The CDR3 nucleotides read TGTGCCAGCAGTGAGGTATTGAGGACCGGGGAGCTGTTTTTT. This translates into CASSEVLRTGELFF.

The table lists this clone with a count of one. CDR3 residues: CSVVRQGAGEQYF. CDR3 coding DNA: TGCAGCGTAGTCCGACAGGGGGCAGGAGAGCAGTACTTC. The V gene is TRBV29-1, the J gene TRBJ2-7, with 10 bases fitting TRBD1. The CDR3 is 13 amino acids. V gave up 6 bases and J gave up 7 bases; unmatched junction bases: 9. Germline CDR1 reads SQVTM; CDR2 reads ANQGSEA.

This clone was picked up a small number of times. The chain combines TRBV5-6 with TRBJ1-4, with D uncertain. The CDR3 consists of 15 residues. Germline V gene data show CDR1 as SGHDT and CDR2 as YYEEEE. The germline V and J ends were trimmed by 2 bases and 3 bases, with 11 bases remaining between them. CDR3 in DNA: TGTGCCAGCAGCTTTACCCAAAGGTCTAATGAAAAACTGTTTTTT. Its protein is CASSFTQRSNEKLFF.

This clone was seen ten or more times. This chain joins TRBV2 and TRBJ1-6; weak D call: TRBD1 (5 bases). The CDR3 sequence is 16 residues long. Per germline, CDR1 SNHLY and CDR2 FYNNEI. V was clipped by 8 bases and J by 7 bases, with 21 bases between them. The CDR3 loop reads CASVLTRGSENSPLHF. Written as DNA, the CDR3 is TGTGCCAGCGTACTCACCCGGGGCAGTGAGAATTCACCCCTCCACTTT.

The chain recombines TRBV7-2 with TRBJ1-5; D gene ambiguous. Germline CDR1 reads SGHTA; CDR2 reads FQGNSA. The CDR3 loop spans 12 amino acids. V lost 5 bases to trimming and J lost 3 bases, with 5 bases between them. CDR3 region: CASSHYNQPQHF. The CDR3 region has the DNA TGTGCCAGCAGCCATTACAATCAGCCCCAGCATTTT.

V is TRBV7-9 and J is TRBJ2-7; no firm D call. The CDR3 loop spans 14 amino acids. V was shortened by 7 bases and J by 6 bases, with 19 bases between the two germline ends. Per the germline V gene, CDR1 is SEHNR and CDR2 is FQNEAQ (reference sequence). The CDR3 DNA reads TGTGCCAGCAATATGACCCGGGCGTGGAGCGAGCAGTACTTC. Translating gives CASNMTRAWSEQYF.

V usage is TRBV18 and J usage is TRBJ1-5; tentative D call: TRBD1 (6 bases). Trimming cost V 4 bases and J 3 bases, with 10 bases left between them. The CDR3 length is 14 residues. CDR1 and CDR2 from the germline V gene are KGHSH and LQKENI. CDR3 in amino acids: CASSHWDNNQPQHF. DNA for the CDR3: TGTGCCAGCTCACACTGGGACAACAATCAGCCCCAGCATTTT.

The rearrangement uses TRBV30 and TRBJ1-4, with D uncertain. The germline gives CDR1 GTSNPN, CDR2 SVGIG (reference sequence). This CDR3 spans 17 amino acids. Trimming stripped 0 bases from V and 0 bases from J, with 14 bases between. CDR3 protein: CAWSVRWQVATNEKLFF. In DNA, the CDR3 is TGTGCCTGGAGTGTACGTTGGCAGGTGGCAACTAATGAAAAACTGTTTTTT.

This clone was detected a few times. The V gene is TRBV7-9, the J gene TRBJ2-5, with 16 nucleotides matching TRBD2. There are 18 residues in the CDR3. Trimming took 0 bases from V and 5 from J; bases not matched to a gene: 6. The germline V gene has CDR1 SEHNR and CDR2 FQNEAQ (reference sequence). CDR3: CASSLAGTSGRARETQYF. CDR3 DNA sequence: TGTGCCAGCAGCTTAGCGGGGACTAGCGGGAGGGCCCGGGAGACCCAGTACTTC.

CDR3 coding DNA: TGTGCCAGCAGCATGGGAATAGCGGGCCCCTACAATGAGCAGTTCTTC. Encoded protein: CASSMGIAGPYNEQFF. The chain has TRBV21-1 and TRBJ2-1; the table's TRBD2 call for D was not verified on the DNA. TRBV21-1 is listed as a pseudogene. This CDR3 contains 16 residues.

V gene TRBV5-6 combines with J gene TRBJ1-5; TRBD1 might be the D (6 bases). The CDR3 totals 13 residues. V lost 2 bases to trimming and J lost 6 bases, with 9 bases between them. Germline lookup yields CDR1 SGHDT and CDR2 YYEEEE. CDR3 DNA sequence: TGTGCCAGCAGCTTTGCAGGGGTTCAGCCCCAGCATTTT. Translated: CASSFAGVQPQHF. The whole variable domain, filled in from reference TRBV5-6 and TRBJ1-5, reads DAGVTQSPTHLIKTRGQQVTLRCSPKSGHDTVSWYQQALGQGPQFIFQYYEEEERQRGNFPDRFSGHQFPNYSSELNVNALLLGDSALYLCASSFAGVQPQHFGDGTRLSIL.

The chain carries TRBV11-2 and TRBJ1-4; D ambiguous. The length of the CDR3 is 14 residues. Trimming pared 4 bases from V and 2 bases from J, leaving 8 bases between. Germline V gene lookup returns CDR1 SGHAT and CDR2 FQNNGV. The CDR3 bases are TGTGCCAGCAGCTATCAGGTCACTAATGAAAAACTGTTTTTT. Its protein is CASSYQVTNEKLFF.

The chain has TRBV5-1 and TRBJ2-7, with unresolved D. This CDR3 has 13 amino acids. The V end was cut by 2 bases, the J end by 6 bases, with 12 bases between. Per germline, CDR1 SGHRS and CDR2 YFSETQ. CDR3 protein: CASSLGTPGEQYF. CDR3 nucleotide sequence: TGCGCCAGCAGCTTAGGAACCCCGGGCGAGCAGTACTTC.

The chain recombines TRBV5-1 with TRBJ2-3, with a weak D call TRBD1 (6 bases). The CDR3 totals 16 residues. Between the trimmed V and J ends, which lost 2 bases and 0 bases, there was a span of 13 bases. CDR1 is SGHRS, CDR2 YFSETQ, per germline. The CDR3 reads CASSFTRGTSTDTQYF. In DNA, the CDR3 is TGCGCCAGCAGCTTTACTAGGGGGACGAGCACAGATACGCAGTATTTT.

The chain links TRBV7-2 to TRBJ2-3; 7 positions match TRBD2. V shed 1 base, J shed 1 base, and the junction held 8 bases outside the gene matches. The CDR3 loop spans 17 amino acids. Germline V gives CDR1 SGHTA, CDR2 FQGNSA. CDR3 DNA sequence: TGTGCCAGCAGCTTAGGTATGACTAGCAGGGGCACAGATACGCAGTATTTT. This encodes CASSLGMTSRGTDTQYF.

The chain combines TRBV5-1 with TRBJ1-1; D not certain. The CDR3 covers 14 residues. Trimming shortened V by 3 bases and J by 1 base, and 10 bases separated the two germline ends. Germline V gene lookup returns CDR1 SGHRS and CDR2 YFSETQ. The CDR3 DNA reads as TGCGCCAGCAGCTCCGTCTCTAGGAACACTGAAGCTTTCTTT. It yields the protein CASSSVSRNTEAFF.